The 29 T cell receptor beta chains below were found in one sample sequenced in a study of identical twins. TCRdb processed the 5' RACE reads anew with MiXCR; each CDR3 protein has one entry. The top ten clones hold around 8% of a sample with around 160,000 distinct CDR3 sequences, 3% to 4.5% of them seen once. The sample comprised memory T cells sorted from blood. Receptor source: a man younger than 35 in good health.

This clonotype was recorded at least ten times. The gene calls are TRBV27 and TRBJ1-1, with D tentatively TRBD1 (5 bases). The CDR3 is 16 amino acids. V was pared by 4 bases and J by 4 bases, with 19 bases between. CDR1 and CDR2 from the germline V gene are MNHEY and SMNVEV (reference sequence). CDR3 amino acids: CASSSTGTLIFTEAFF. CDR3 nucleotide sequence: TGTGCCAGCAGTTCAACTGGGACGCTTATATTCACTGAAGCTTTCTTT.

Ten or more counts support this clonotype. V gene TRBV29-1 combines with J gene TRBJ2-2, with 7 bases fitting TRBD1. V lost 7 bases and J lost 6; bases outside the gene matches: 8. The CDR3 covers 13 residues. The V gene's germline CDR1 is SQVTM and CDR2 ANQGSEA. CDR3 bases: TGCAGCGCCACGACAGGGCTACCCGGGGAGCTGTTTTTT. It encodes CSATTGLPGELFF.

This clonotype was counted at least ten times. V and J are TRBV11-2 and TRBJ2-1; TRBD2 agrees at 7 bases. The CDR3 runs to 14 residues. The germline V gene encodes CDR1 SGHAT and CDR2 FQNNGV. V was pared by 0 bases and J by 10 bases, with 6 bases of the junction left unmatched. The CDR3 bases are TGTGCCAGCAGCTTAGAATCGGGGCGGGGGGAGCAGTTCTTC. This translates into CASSLESGRGEQFF.

As regards this clonotype: Germline and junction disagree at one end, which may indicate a read error. The chain couples TRBV12-3 or TRBV12-4 to TRBJ1-4; the D gene is possibly TRBD1 (5 bases). This CDR3 is built from 12 residues. This chain's CDR3 is CASIPVGGKLFF. The DNA of the CDR3 is TGTGCCAGCATCCCGGTCGGGGGGAAACTGTTCTTT.

This clonotype was observed many times. CDR3 sequence: CATSATRGNNEKLFF. The CDR3, as DNA: TGTGCCACCAGCGCTACCAGGGGGAATAATGAAAAACTGTTTTTT. The rearrangement links TRBV15 to TRBJ1-4; TRBD1 aligns across 7 bases. V shed 5 bases, J shed 4 bases, and the junction held 7 bases outside the gene matches. CDR3 length: 15 amino acids. Germline V gene data show CDR1 as LNHNV and CDR2 as YYDKDF (reference sequence).

This clonotype was seen many times. The gene calls are TRBV2 and TRBJ2-7; D is tentatively TRBD1 or TRBD2 (5 bases each). V lost 6 bases to trimming and J lost 1 base, with 16 bases between them. CDR3 length equals 15 residues. CDR1 is SNHLY, CDR2 FYNNEI, per germline. CDR3 DNA: TGTGCCAGCAGCGACGGGACGGTCTTATCCTACGAGCAGTACGTC. Translation: CASSDGTVLSYEQYV.

Regarding this clonotype: Sequence at one end of the junction differs from germline and may be a read error. The chain has TRBV6-1 and TRBJ1-2; the D gene is possibly TRBD1 (5 bases). The CDR3 sequence is 15 residues long. Germline V gene lookup returns CDR1 MNHNS and CDR2 SASEGT. CDR3 in amino acids: CSSSPHRSTGDGYTF. The CDR3 nucleotides are TGTTCCAGCAGTCCCCACAGGAGTACGGGGGATGGCTACACCTTC.

There are many counts of this clonotype. This chain uses TRBV20-1 with TRBJ1-5; 7 positions agree with TRBD1. J gave up 4 bases and V 2 bases, and 5 bases lay outside the gene matches. CDR1 is DFQATT and CDR2 is SNEGSKA in the germline V gene (reference sequence). The CDR3 extends over 14 amino acids. The CDR3 DNA reads as TGCAGTGCTAGAATGGGACAGAGAAATCAGCCCCAGCATTTT. This translates into CSARMGQRNQPQHF.

This clonotype has at least ten counts. The gene calls are TRBV27 and TRBJ1-5, with D possibly TRBD1 on 5 matching bases. The V and J ends lost 3 bases and 7 bases respectively, with 16 bases between them. CDR3 length equals 15 residues. Per germline, CDR1 MNHEY and CDR2 SMNVEV (reference sequence). The CDR3 bases are TGTGCCAGCAGTTTCCCCGAGGGGTCGGACCAGCCCCAGCATTTT. Translated, it gives CASSFPEGSDQPQHF.

This clonotype was picked up many times. This chain connects TRBV3-1 to TRBJ2-6; 7 nucleotides align to TRBD1. CDR3 length: 15 residues. Germline-derived CDR1 and CDR2 are LGHDT and YNNKEL (reference sequence). V was clipped by 5 bases and J by 1 base; unmatched bases: 2. Written as DNA, the CDR3 is TGTGCCAGCAGCAAGACAGGGTCTGGGGCCAACGTCCTGACTTTC. Translating it yields CASSKTGSGANVLTF.

Many counts were recorded for this clonotype. The chain has TRBV19 and TRBJ1-2; D might be TRBD1 (5 bases). The V and J ends lost 10 bases and 7 bases respectively, with 19 bases between them. This CDR3 contains 13 residues. Germline V gives CDR1 LNHDA, CDR2 SQIVND (reference sequence). The CDR3 is CATKFLGEGGYTF. CDR3 bases: TGTGCCACCAAATTTCTGGGGGAAGGTGGCTACACCTTC.

The sample holds many counts of this clonotype. The chain is built from TRBV24-1 and TRBJ1-5; D call uncertain. Germline CDR1 is KGHDR and CDR2 is SFDVKD. The CDR3 is 13 amino acids. Trimming removed 5 bases at V and 7 bases at J, with 11 bases between. CDR3 bases: TGTGCCACCAGTGCTTTCTCTGGACAGCCCCAGCATTTT. It encodes CATSAFSGQPQHF.

In this sample, this clonotype turned up many times. The chain is built from TRBV12-3 or TRBV12-4 and TRBJ2-5, with a weak D call TRBD1 (6 bases). Trimming cost V 7 bases and J 5 bases, with 14 bases left between them. CDR3 length equals 13 residues. The CDR3 sequence: CASTPNRVETQYF. CDR3 nucleotide sequence: TGTGCCAGCACACCCAACAGGGTGGAGACCCAGTACTTC.

The J gene is TRBJ2-3, the V gene TRBV5-1; 9 positions agree with TRBD2. The CDR3 has 12 amino acids. Losses at the gene ends were 4 bases for V and 8 bases for J; bases not matched to a gene: 2. Germline lookup yields CDR1 SGHRS and CDR2 YFSETQ. CDR3 nucleotides: TGCGCCAGCAGCGCAGCGGGGGGTACGCAGTATTTT. It specifies CASSAAGGTQYF.

This clonotype was seen repeatedly, ten times or more. The chain couples TRBV11-3 to TRBJ2-1; D ambiguous. The CDR3 contains 16 residues. Trimming took 3 bases from V and 1 from J, leaving 13 bases between them. Germline assignment: CDR1 SGHNT and CDR2 YENEEA. The CDR3 nucleotides read TGTGCCAGCAGCTTTGGGGAAGTCTATTCCTACAATGAGCAGTTCTTC. It is translated as CASSFGEVYSYNEQFF.

This clonotype was seen at least ten times. The chain is built from TRBV12-3 or TRBV12-4 and TRBJ1-4, with TRBD1 as a possible D gene (6 bases). V lost 6 bases to trimming and J lost 4 bases, with 12 bases between them. The length of the CDR3 is 14 residues. The CDR3 DNA follows: TGTGCCAGCAGCCGCCGACAGGTTAATGAAAAACTGTTTTTT. Translation: CASSRRQVNEKLFF.

This clonotype has ten or more counts. The chain combines TRBV6-2 or TRBV6-3 with TRBJ1-1; D is possibly TRBD1 (6 bases). This CDR3 contains 14 residues. Germline V gives CDR1 MNHEY, CDR2 SVGEGT. Trimming stripped 4 bases from V and 1 base from J, with 10 bases between. The CDR3 spells CASSLTGQNTEAFF. The CDR3 DNA reads as TGTGCCAGCAGTTTGACAGGCCAGAACACTGAAGCTTTCTTT.

At least ten counts were recorded for this clonotype. The gene calls are TRBV7-2 and TRBJ2-3; 7 bases are shared with TRBD1. Germline-derived CDR1 and CDR2 are SGHTA and FQGNSA. The CDR3 has 13 amino acids. Trimming at V came to 2 bases and at J to 4 bases, leaving 0 bases not matched to a gene. CDR3 residues: CASSLQGADTQYF. The DNA of the CDR3 is TGTGCCAGCAGCTTACAGGGGGCAGATACGCAGTATTTT. Combining the CDR3 with reference TRBV7-2 and TRBJ2-3 gives the whole variable domain GAGVSQSPSNKVTEKGKDVELRCDPISGHTALYWYRQSLGQGLEFLIYFQGNSAPDKSGLPSDRFSAERTGGSVSTLTIQRTQQEDSAVYLCASSLQGADTQYFGPGTRLTVL.

Ten or more counts support this clonotype. The V gene is TRBV15, the J gene TRBJ2-7; 11 nucleotides match TRBD2. Germline CDR1 is LNHNV and CDR2 is YYDKDF (reference sequence). The V gene end was trimmed by 5 bases and the J gene end by 3 bases; junction bases not matched to a gene: 9. CDR3 length: 16 residues. CDR3 nucleotides: TGTGCCACCAGCCCACGCACTAGCGGGAGCCGCTACGAGCAGTACTTC. This encodes CATSPRTSGSRYEQYF.

This clonotype showed up many times. The V gene is TRBV12-3 or TRBV12-4, the J gene TRBJ2-4, with D perhaps being TRBD1 or TRBD2 (6 bases each). The CDR3 loop spans 17 amino acids. The V end lost 5 bases, the J end lost 2 bases, and 19 bases lay between the germline ends. For the CDR3, the DNA is TGTGCCAGCAGTCTCAAAGGGGGGCAGGGCTCCAAAAACATTCAGTACTTC. As protein: CASSLKGGQGSKNIQYF.

In its sample, this clonotype was seen many times. This sequence joins TRBV20-1 and TRBJ2-3, with 10 positions matching TRBD1. CDR1 and CDR2 (germline): DFQATT, SNEGSKA (reference sequence). With 6 bases clipped from V and 3 bases from J, the junction kept 9 bases outside the gene matches. This CDR3 region has 15 residues. Here the CDR3 DNA reads TGCAGTGCCCCAACCCTGGACAGGGGGACAGATACGCAGTATTTT. Its protein product is CSAPTLDRGTDTQYF.

This clonotype showed up many times. This chain links TRBV6-1 with TRBJ2-1; D might be TRBD2 (6 bases). The V end lost 2 bases, the J end lost 7 bases, and 12 bases lay between the germline ends. Germline V lookup: CDR1 MNHNS, CDR2 SASEGT. The CDR3 spans 14 residues. The CDR3 region is CASSEWLASNEQFF. The CDR3 DNA follows: TGTGCCAGCAGTGAATGGCTAGCGAGTAATGAGCAGTTCTTC.

This clonotype was counted at least ten times. This rearrangement joins TRBV5-1 to TRBJ1-1, with a tentative D call TRBD1 (6 bases). Trimming cost V 3 bases and J 4 bases, with 13 bases left between them. The CDR3 is 14 amino acids. Germline V gives CDR1 SGHRS, CDR2 YFSETQ. The CDR3, as DNA: TGCGCCAGCAGCTGGACCAGGGGCGGCACTGAAGCTTTCTTT. Translation: CASSWTRGGTEAFF.

This clonotype was seen at least ten times. This chain uses TRBV5-1 with TRBJ1-1; tentative D call: TRBD1 (5 bases). In germline, CDR1 is SGHRS, CDR2 YFSETQ. The CDR3 is made up of 12 amino acids. The V and J ends lost 6 bases and 7 bases respectively, with 13 bases between them. CDR3 nucleotides: TGCGCCAGCAAAGCCGGGACGGATGAAGCTTTCTTT. Protein: CASKAGTDEAFF.

In this sample, this clonotype turned up many times. The rearrangement uses TRBV29-1 and TRBJ2-5, with a weak D call TRBD2 (5 bases). Trimming pared 2 bases from V and 3 bases from J, leaving 13 bases between. Germline-derived CDR1 and CDR2 are SQVTM and ANQGSEA. The CDR3 extends over 14 amino acids. In nucleotides, the CDR3 is TGCAGCGTTGAACGGGGTGTGGGGAAAGAGACCCAGTACTTC. This encodes CSVERGVGKETQYF. The variable domain in full, with the rest retrieved from reference TRBV29-1 and TRBJ2-5, is SAVISQKPSRDICQRGTSLTIQCQVDSQVTMMFWYRQQPGQSLTLIATANQGSEATYESGFVIDKFPISRPNLTFSTLTVSNMSPEDSSIYLCSVERGVGKETQYFGPGTRLLVL.

This clonotype was detected many times. The V and J genes are TRBV3-1 and TRBJ2-3, with D possibly TRBD2 on 6 matching bases. Between the trimmed V and J ends, which lost 5 bases and 3 bases, there was a span of 15 bases. The CDR3 has 15 residues. Germline V gives CDR1 LGHDT, CDR2 YNNKEL (reference sequence). The DNA for the CDR3 is TGTGCCAGCAGCTCCCGACTAGGCCGGACAGATACGCAGTATTTT. It is translated as CASSSRLGRTDTQYF.

This clonotype has at least ten counts. This chain connects TRBV15 to TRBJ1-2; possibly TRBD1 for D (5 bases). V lost 1 base, J lost 3 bases, and 12 bases lay in between. The CDR3 has 15 residues. CDR1 and CDR2 from the germline V gene are LNHNV and YYDKDF (reference sequence). The DNA of the CDR3 is TGTGCCACCAGCAGAGGAGGAGGGGTGGACTATGGCTACACCTTC. Translation: CATSRGGGVDYGYTF.

This clonotype showed up many times. The chain couples TRBV21-1 to TRBJ2-2; TRBD1 is the table's D call and was not checked against the DNA. TRBV21-1 counts as a pseudogene. The CDR3 sequence is 14 residues long. CDR3 sequence reads: CASSTGHRIGELFF. The CDR3 region has the DNA TGTGCCAGCAGCACGGGACACCGAATCGGGGAGCTGTTTTTT.

The chain carries TRBV6-1 and TRBJ2-7; tentative D call: TRBD2 (6 bases). V was shortened by 6 bases and J by 7 bases, with 19 bases between the two germline ends. The germline gives CDR1 MNHNS, CDR2 SASEGT. This CDR3 contains 14 residues. The DNA of the CDR3 is TGTGCCAGCAGGAAAGCGGGTGGGATACGGGAGCAGTACTTC. Protein: CASRKAGGIREQYF.